This TCR beta chain was captured by sequencing in a study of T cells after yellow fever vaccination. Study-wide results and limits: On re-exposure, the response was weaker but peaked faster, at day 5 versus 15.

Template switching by 5'RACE produced TCR cDNA, adding a universal primer site and UMIs. TCRdb re-called the 5' RACE reads with MiXCR, one entry per CDR3 protein. The data contain 620,000 or so distinct CDR3 sequences, roughly 12% of them singletons. This clonotype was detected only a few times. Its target is not known. V shed 5 bases and J shed 5 bases, with 8 bases lying between them. CDR1 SGHTA and CDR2 FQGNSA come from the germline V gene. The CDR3 has 12 residues. The material sequenced was PBMCs, taken on the day of the yellow fever booster vaccination. This receptor was obtained from a man younger than 40 who received the YFV17D yellow fever vaccine. The chain links TRBV7-2 to TRBJ2-3; D unclear. Here the CDR3 DNA reads TGTGCCAGCAGCGCCGGCAGAGATACGCAGTATTTT. It specifies CASSAGRDTQYF.